This T cell receptor beta chain emerged from a study of control samples from healthy donors and cancer patients. Germline V gene sequence: CDR1 MNHEY, CDR2 SVGAGI. The CDR3 totals 14 residues. With 0 bases removed from V and 6 bases from J, the gap between germline ends came to 10 bases. Measured with immunoSEQ multiplex PCR; TCRdb has only the in-frame clones, and not every one. Among fewer than 120,000 clones listed, more than 75% were seen once. The chain combines TRBV6-5 with TRBJ2-3; D call uncertain. This receptor was taken from a woman aged 60-70 years with lung cancer. The source material was PBMCs. The CDR3 DNA is TGTGCCAGCAGTTACTCTGGCGAATGGGATACGCAGTATTTT. It specifies CASSYSGEWDTQYF.